These T cell receptor beta chains were read from a single sample in a study of T cells in Graves' hyperthyroidism and ophthalmopathy. MiXCR, run by TCRdb on the multiplex PCR reads, gives a single entry per CDR3 protein. This sample has under 130,000 distinct CDR3 sequences, with approximately 50% found just once. Sequenced sample: blood. These receptors all stem from a man aged 40-55 years with Graves' hyperthyroidism. The CDR3 runs from the conserved cysteine through the conserved F or W. D genes are given only for firm matches. Clone size appears in some rows only: once, few, many, or a class for an expanded clone.

. TRBJ1-4 . TRBV28 TGTGCCAGCAGTTTGAGCGGGTCCGGTGAAAAACTGTTTTTT CASSLSGSGEKLFF
. TRBJ2-7 many TRBV7-9 TGTGCCAGCAGCTTTGGGGAGGTTAGGACCTACGAGCAGTACTTC CASSFGEVRTYEQYF
. TRBJ1-1 many TRBV6-5 TGTGCCAGCAGTCTTCAACCGAACACTGAAGCTTTCTTT CASSLQPNTEAFF
. TRBJ2-3 . TRBV20-1 TGCAGTGCTAGAGACGGCAGGGTCACAGATACGCAGTATTTT CSARDGRVTDTQYF
TRBD2 TRBJ2-3 . TRBV20-1 TGCAGTGCCTCCGGGACTAGCGGCTACAATGAGCAGTATTTT CSASGTSGYNEQYF
. TRBJ2-2 few TRBV6-5 TGTACCAGCAGTTACGGTGGGGGATCGAACACCGGGGAGCTGTTTTTT CTSSYGGGSNTGELFF
TRBD1 TRBJ1-4 . TRBV6-4 TGTGCCAGCAGTGACTCGTCTCGGACAGGGTTCGAAAAACTGTTTTTT CASSDSSRTGFEKLFF
TRBD1 TRBJ2-2 . TRBV12-3/TRBV12-4 TGTGCCAGCAGTCCCCGGGACAGGGGGTCCGGGGAGCTGTTTTTT CASSPRDRGSGELFF
. TRBJ1-2 . TRBV19 TGTGCCAGTAGTATAGATGGCAGGGCTAACTATGGCTACACCTTC CASSIDGRANYGYTF
TRBD1 TRBJ2-1 . TRBV7-2 TGTGCCAGCAGCCTACCGACAGGGGGCTACAATGAGCAGTTCTTC CASSLPTGGYNEQFF
TRBD1 TRBJ2-2 many TRBV2 TGTGCCAGCAGTGGACAGGGCTACACCGGGGAGCTGTTTTTT CASSGQGYTGELFF
TRBD1 TRBJ2-7 . TRBV7-8 TGTGCCAGCAGCTTAGCCCGGGACAGGGGGAGCGAGCAGTACTTC CASSLARDRGSEQYF
TRBD2 TRBJ2-2 once TRBV11-3 TGTGCCAGCAGCTTAGGCATTGGACTAGAGTACACCGGGGAGCTGTTTTTT CASSLGIGLEYTGELFF
. TRBJ1-2 . TRBV15 TGTGCCACCAGCAGTTTAGGACCCCAGAACTATGGCTACACCTTC CATSSLGPQNYGYTF
TRBD2 TRBJ2-5 . TRBV7-9 TGTGCCAGCAGCTCAGGACTAGCGTACACCGGGGAGTACTTC CASSSGLAYTGEYF
TRBD1 TRBJ1-2 . TRBV6-5 TGTGCCAGCAGTCCCGGGACAGGGGCTGGGGGCTACACCTTC CASSPGTGAGGYTF
. TRBJ2-7 few TRBV20-1 TGCAGGGCTAGGGCGAGGTGGAACTCCTACGAGCAGTACTTC CRARARWNSYEQYF
. TRBJ1-5 . TRBV19 TGTGCCGGTAGTATCGGGAGCAATCAGCCCCAACATTTT CAGSIGSNQPQHF
TRBD1 TRBJ1-2 . TRBV9 TGTGCCAGCAGCCCAGAGGGGACAGAATATGGCTACACCTTC CASSPEGTEYGYTF
. TRBJ2-7 many TRBV5-1 TGCGCCAGCAGCATGGGGACGGATTCCTACGAGCAGTACTTC CASSMGTDSYEQYF
. TRBJ2-5 many TRBV24-1 TGTGCCACCAGTGATTTGACCCGCGGGCGGGAGACCCAGTACTTC CATSDLTRGRETQYF
. TRBJ2-2 . TRBV20-1 TGCAGTGCTAGAGTCAGGGGGGGTAACACCGGGGAGCTGTTTTTT CSARVRGGNTGELFF
. TRBJ1-1 many TRBV6-1 TGTGCCAGCAGTGTAACCAGAGACACTGAAGCTTTCTTT CASSVTRDTEAFF
. TRBJ1-1 . TRBV30 TGTGCCTGGAGTGTATTAGGGACTGAAGCTTTCTTT CAWSVLGTEAFF
. TRBJ2-7 many TRBV2 TGTGCCAGCAGACTACCGGGACTGGAGAGGGGGAAGCAGTACTTC CASRLPGLERGKQYF
. TRBJ2-1 many TRBV4-2 TGTGCCAGCAGCCAAGTTCGGCAGGGTGACGATGAGCAGTTCTTC CASSQVRQGDDEQFF
. TRBJ2-1 many TRBV15 TGTGCCACCAGCAGCAGTACCGATGAGCAGTTCTTC CATSSSTDEQFF
. TRBJ1-6 . TRBV9 TGTGCCAGCAGCGTGAGTGCGGGGAATTCACCCCTCCACTTT CASSVSAGNSPLHF
. TRBJ1-1 . TRBV9 TGTGCCAGCAGCCATAAGGTGGAGTTTCCGGGGAGCTCGAGCACTGAAGCTTTCTTT CASSHKVEFPGSSSTEAFF
. TRBJ2-1 many TRBV6-5 TGTGCCAGCAGTTCAACTCTAGCGAATAACTACAATGAGCAGTTCTTC CASSSTLANNYNEQFF
TRBD1 TRBJ1-2 . TRBV7-9 TGTGCCAGCAGGGCCGGGACAGCAAACACCTTC CASRAGTANTF
TRBD2 TRBJ2-3 many TRBV7-2 TGTGCCAGCAGCTTAGTCCAGCGGGGAACAGATACGCAGTATTTT CASSLVQRGTDTQYF
. TRBJ2-3 . TRBV20-1 TGCAGTGCTAGAGAAGGCCTTTCAATCGGGAATGAGCAGTATTTT CSAREGLSIGNEQYF
. TRBJ1-5 . TRBV9 TGTGCCAGCAGCGAGCGGTGGGACACCAATCAGCCCCAGCATTTT CASSERWDTNQPQHF
TRBD2 TRBJ2-1 . TRBV7-6 TGTGCCAGCAGCTTCTCTAGCGGGGGTTACAATGAGCAGTTCTTC CASSFSSGGYNEQFF
TRBD1 TRBJ1-2 . TRBV2 TGTGCCAGCACAGGACAGGGGAACTATGGCTACACCTTC CASTGQGNYGYTF
. TRBJ2-5 once TRBV10-3 TGTGCCATCAGGGGGGGTGGGGCCCAGTACTTC CAIRGGGAQYF
TRBD1 TRBJ2-7 many TRBV2 TGTGCCAGCAAGGACAGGGCCTACGAGCAGTACTTC CASKDRAYEQYF
. TRBJ2-5 . TRBV7-9 TGTGCCAGCAGCCCCCAGGGGACCCAGTACTTC CASSPQGTQYF
. TRBJ2-3 many TRBV6-4 TGTGCCAGCAGTGACTCAGGGGGTCTCACAGATACGCAGTATTTT CASSDSGGLTDTQYF
TRBD2 TRBJ2-3 many TRBV24-1 TGTGCCACCAGTGATTCCCTAGCGGGAGGTGTCATGGGCACAGATACGCAGTATTTT CATSDSLAGGVMGTDTQYF
. TRBJ2-3 . TRBV10-2 TGCGCCAGCAGTGAAGGTCGGCTAGTGCCGCAGTATTTT CASSEGRLVPQYF
. TRBJ2-3 many TRBV7-9 TGTGCCAGCAGCTTAGGGGGCGGAGCAGATACGCAGTATTTT CASSLGGGADTQYF
. TRBJ1-5 . TRBV20-1 TGCTGTGCTAGGAGAGGGAGTAGCAATCAGCCCCAGCATTTT CCARRGSSNQPQHF
TRBD2 TRBJ2-1 many TRBV19 TGTGCCAGTAGTCCGGGACTAGCGGGGTACAATGAGCAGTTCTTC CASSPGLAGYNEQFF
. TRBJ1-2 many TRBV6-1 TGTGCCAGCAGGGGCGGGAACTATGGCTACACCTTC CASRGGNYGYTF
. TRBJ2-6 many TRBV12-3/TRBV12-4 TGTGCCAGCAATCTGGGGGGTAGGGCCAACGTCCTGACTTTC CASNLGGRANVLTF
. TRBJ1-5 many TRBV11-2 TGTGCCAGCAGCTTCGACAGGAATCAGCCCCAGCATTTT CASSFDRNQPQHF
. TRBJ2-7 . TRBV20-1 TGCAGTGCTTCTAAGGGAGGGGGCAGCTCCTACGAGCAGTACTTC CSASKGGGSSYEQYF
. TRBJ2-3 many TRBV9 TGTGCCAGCAGCGACGGGACTCCAGATACGCAGTATTTT CASSDGTPDTQYF
. TRBJ1-1 many TRBV19 TGTGCCAGTAGATTTAGCACTGAAGCTTTCTTT CASRFSTEAFF
TRBD1 TRBJ1-2 many TRBV4-3 TGCGCCAGCAGCCCGACACAGGGGTATGGCTACACCTTC CASSPTQGYGYTF